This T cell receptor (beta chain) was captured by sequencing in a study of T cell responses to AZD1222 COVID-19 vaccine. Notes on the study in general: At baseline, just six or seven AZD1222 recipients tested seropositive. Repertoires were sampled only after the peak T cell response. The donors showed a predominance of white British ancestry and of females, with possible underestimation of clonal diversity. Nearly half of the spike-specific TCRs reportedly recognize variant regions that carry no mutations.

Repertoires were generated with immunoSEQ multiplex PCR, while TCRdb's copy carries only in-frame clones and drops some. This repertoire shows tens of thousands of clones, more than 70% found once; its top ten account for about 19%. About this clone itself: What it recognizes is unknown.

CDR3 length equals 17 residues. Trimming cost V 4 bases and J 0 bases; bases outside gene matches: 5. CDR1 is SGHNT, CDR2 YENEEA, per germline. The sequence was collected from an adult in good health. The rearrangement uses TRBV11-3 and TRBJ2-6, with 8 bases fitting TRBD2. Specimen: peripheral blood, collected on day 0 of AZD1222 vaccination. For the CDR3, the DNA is TGTGCCAGCAGCTCGGGAGGGGACTCCTCTGGGGCCAACGTCCTGACTTTC. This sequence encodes CASSSGGDSSGANVLTF.